Shown below are 20 T cell receptor beta chains from a single sample sequenced in a study of a mutant IDH1 vaccine in newly diagnosed glioma (dated by TCRdb to 2020 to 2022). Read against the paper, the sample's time point label means: baseline, week 1 (first vaccination visit). The treatment or condition label for this specimen denotes: pre-vaccination baseline after standard-of-care therapy. Receptors were amplified or captured by the immunoSEQ multiplex PCR assay. TCRdb took over this immuneACCESS table, retaining in-frame rearrangements with V and J assigned. Such tables are incomplete; in checked studies, under half of the missing clones stem from an unresolved V gene, and the remainder is unexplained. A total of around 60,000 clones appear in this sample, more than 85% of them only once. Roughly 2.5% of the sample rests with the top ten. The sequences come from PBMCs, collected from a glioma patient treated with radiotherapy, temozolomide or both. The receptors were gathered from a man aged 45 to 65 with glioma.

This sequence joins TRBV11-2 and TRBJ2-4, with D perhaps matching TRBD1 (6 bases). Germline V lookup: CDR1 SGHAT, CDR2 FQNNGV. Deletions cut 5 bases from V and 6 bases from J, with 11 bases between. The CDR3 sequence is 13 residues long. The CDR3 nucleotides are TGTGCCAGCAGCCCAGGGGTGAGAAACATTCAGTACTTC. Translation gives CASSPGVRNIQYF.

The rearrangement links TRBV30 to TRBJ2-5, with D hard to call. The CDR3 length is 13 residues. Trimming removed 1 base from V and 2 bases from J, with 8 bases in between. CDR1 and CDR2 (germline): GTSNPN, SVGIG (reference sequence). For the CDR3, the DNA is TGTGCCTGGAGTGAGGCAGGACAAGAGACCCAGTACTTC. Residues: CAWSEAGQETQYF.

This clone came up once. The chain joins TRBV4-3 to TRBJ1-1; 7 bases line up with TRBD1. With 6 bases clipped from V and 2 bases from J, the junction kept 6 bases outside the gene matches. The CDR3 consists of 14 residues. The germline V gene encodes CDR1 LGHNA and CDR2 YSLEER. The chain's CDR3 is CASSRGQANTEAFF. CDR3 bases: TGCGCCAGCAGTAGAGGACAGGCCAACACTGAAGCTTTCTTT.

The gene calls are TRBV7-2 and TRBJ2-7; a weak D match, TRBD1 (6 bases). V was trimmed by 5 bases and J by 2 bases, leaving 16 bases between them. CDR3 size: 15 residues. Germline CDR1 is SGHTA and CDR2 is FQGNSA. The CDR3 coding sequence is TGTGCCAGCAGCCAAGGACAGTTCTCGCCCTACGAGCAGTACTTC. Its translation is CASSQGQFSPYEQYF.

The genes are TRBV18 and TRBJ2-7, with 7 bases identical to TRBD1. J was trimmed by 7 bases and V by 0 bases; bases with no gene match: 15. The CDR3 extends over 17 amino acids. Germline V gives CDR1 KGHSH, CDR2 LQKENI. The CDR3 nucleotides read TGTGCCAGCTCACCACCAGAAGCACCGACAGGGCTTGGGGAGCAGTACTTC. Protein: CASSPPEAPTGLGEQYF.

There are a few counts of this clone. The J gene is TRBJ2-2, the V gene TRBV5-4; 11 bases fit TRBD2. Germline-derived CDR1 and CDR2 are SGHNT and YYREEE (reference sequence). The junction had 4 bases not matched to a gene; V was cut back by 0 bases and J by 6 bases. The CDR3 is 16 amino acids. For the CDR3, the DNA is TGTGCCAGCAGCTTGGGACTAGCGGGATCCCCCGGGGAGCTGTTTTTT. It translates to CASSLGLAGSPGELFF.

This chain uses TRBV7-9 with TRBJ2-7; TRBD1 aligns across 8 bases. Germline CDR1 reads SEHNR; CDR2 reads FQNEAQ (reference sequence). The CDR3 covers 15 residues. V shed 5 bases, J shed 2 bases, and the junction held 8 bases outside the gene matches. CDR3: CASSRQGRVAYEQYF. DNA for the CDR3: TGTGCCAGCAGCCGACAGGGGCGGGTAGCCTACGAGCAGTACTTC.

V and J are TRBV5-4 and TRBJ2-3; no clear D. The V end was cut by 1 base, the J end by 0 bases, with 9 bases between. The CDR3 is made up of 15 amino acids. Germline lookup yields CDR1 SGHNT and CDR2 YYREEE (reference sequence). CDR3 residues: CASSLPGHSTDTQYF. The CDR3, as DNA: TGTGCCAGCAGCTTGCCGGGCCATAGCACAGATACGCAGTATTTT.

The chain links TRBV7-8 to TRBJ2-7, with a weak D call TRBD2 (6 bases). Trimming shortened V by 1 base and J by 5 bases, and 12 bases separated the two germline ends. Germline CDR1 is SGHVS and CDR2 is FQNEAQ. CDR3 length equals 14 residues. CDR3 nucleotides: TGTGCCAGCAGCTTAGAGGTGGGAGGCCACGAGCAGTACTTC. This encodes CASSLEVGGHEQYF.

DNA of the CDR3: TGTGCCAGCAGCTTAGTGGGGGCCGGCAATCAGCCCCAGCATTTT. The encoded protein is CASSLVGAGNQPQHF. The V gene is TRBV7-6, the J gene TRBJ1-5; tentative D call: TRBD1 (6 bases). Trimming took 1 base from V and 2 from J, leaving 9 bases between them. Germline CDR1 is SGHVS and CDR2 is FNYEAQ. This CDR3 spans 15 amino acids.

The chain joins TRBV6-6 to TRBJ2-5; 9 bases are a match to TRBD2. Germline V gives CDR1 MNHNY, CDR2 SVGAGI (reference sequence). This CDR3 is built from 15 residues. V lost 5 bases to trimming and J lost 1 base; unmatched junction nucleotides: 5. This chain's CDR3 is CASSPRLAAQETQYF. CDR3 nucleotides: TGTGCCAGCAGTCCTCGACTAGCGGCCCAAGAGACCCAGTACTTC.

The gene calls are TRBV28 and TRBJ2-2; perhaps TRBD2 as D (7 bases). Trimming cost V 3 bases and J 4 bases, with 9 bases left between them. CDR3 size: 14 residues. In germline, CDR1 is MDHEN, CDR2 SYDVKM. The CDR3 bases are TGTGCCAGCAGTTTGAGGGGGGGCACCGGGGAGCTGTTTTTT. It yields the protein CASSLRGGTGELFF. The whole variable domain, filled in from reference TRBV28 and TRBJ2-2, reads DVKVTQSSRYLVKRTGEKVFLECVQDMDHENMFWYRQDPGLGLRLIYFSYDVKMKEKGDIPEGYSVSREKKERFSLILESASTNQTSMYLCASSLRGGTGELFFGEGSRLTVL.

J is TRBJ1-1 and V is TRBV28, with 7 bases matching TRBD1. The germline V gene has CDR1 MDHEN and CDR2 SYDVKM. The CDR3 loop spans 14 amino acids. J lost 1 base, V lost 4 bases, and 3 bases had no gene match. The chain's CDR3 is CASSSGGENTEAFF. The DNA of the CDR3 is TGTGCCAGCAGTTCAGGGGGGGAGAACACTGAAGCTTTCTTT. The full variable domain, with the rest looked up from reference TRBV28 and TRBJ1-1, is DVKVTQSSRYLVKRTGEKVFLECVQDMDHENMFWYRQDPGLGLRLIYFSYDVKMKEKGDIPEGYSVSREKKERFSLILESASTNQTSMYLCASSSGGENTEAFFGQGTRLTVV.

This clone is a singleton in its sample. This rearrangement joins TRBV4-3 to TRBJ1-1; D gene unclear. V lost 0 bases and J lost 5, with 13 bases in between. Germline values: CDR1 LGHNA, CDR2 YSLEER. This CDR3 is 15 amino acids long. For the CDR3, the DNA is TGCGCCAGCAGCCAAGAGAGGTTCGTTGTGACTGAAGCTTTCTTT. It encodes CASSQERFVVTEAFF.

This clone was seen once. The chain links TRBV29-1 to TRBJ2-3; D is perhaps TRBD1 (8 bases). V lost 6 bases, J lost 4 bases, and 14 bases lay in between. The CDR3 is made up of 13 amino acids. CDR1 and CDR2 (germline): SQVTM, ANQGSEA. This CDR3 reads CSVRTGRADTQYF. For the CDR3, the DNA is TGCAGCGTAAGGACAGGGAGGGCAGATACGCAGTATTTT.

The rearrangement links TRBV30 to TRBJ1-5; D is possibly TRBD1 (6 bases). Germline CDR1 and CDR2: GTSNPN and SVGIG (reference sequence). The CDR3 length is 13 residues. V shed 3 bases and J shed 2 bases, with 8 bases lying between them. The CDR3 protein is CAWSSGGNQPQHF. The CDR3 nucleotides are TGTGCCTGGAGCTCAGGGGGCAATCAGCCCCAGCATTTT.

V is TRBV1 and J is TRBJ1-4; TRBD1, the D gene given by the table, was not confirmed from the DNA. TRBV1 is a known pseudogene. The CDR3 spans 15 residues. The CDR3 DNA reads as TGCACCAGCAGCCAGGAACGACAGGGTTCTGAAAAACTGTTTTTT. It translates to CTSSQERQGSEKLFF.

This chain links TRBV5-1 with TRBJ2-1; no firm D call. This CDR3 contains 15 residues. In germline, CDR1 is SGHRS, CDR2 YFSETQ. Trimming took 1 base from V and 0 from J, leaving 8 bases between them. The CDR3 sequence is CASSLQVSSYNEQFF. DNA of the CDR3: TGCGCCAGCAGCTTGCAGGTGAGCTCCTACAATGAGCAGTTCTTC. The variable domain in full, completed from reference TRBV5-1 and TRBJ2-1, reads KAGVTQTPRYLIKTRGQQVTLSCSPISGHRSVSWYQQTPGQGLQFLFEYFSETQRNKGNFPGRFSGRQFSNSRSEMNVSTLELGDSALYLCASSLQVSSYNEQFFGPGTRLTVL.

The gene calls are TRBV7-2 and TRBJ1-2, with 9 bases fitting TRBD1. CDR3 size: 14 residues. CDR1 SGHTA and CDR2 FQGNSA come from the germline V gene. V lost 5 bases, J lost 8 bases, and 9 bases stayed unmatched. As DNA, the CDR3 is TGTGCCAGCAGCCGCCCCGGACAGGGGAGAGGCTACACCTTC. Translated: CASSRPGQGRGYTF.

The sample holds a few counts of this clone. The J gene is TRBJ2-1, the V gene TRBV6-6, with TRBD2 matching over 11 bases. Germline V gene lookup returns CDR1 MNHNY and CDR2 SVGAGI (reference sequence). This CDR3 contains 13 residues. V shed 2 bases and J 12 bases; nucleotides not matched to a gene: 3. CDR3 sequence: CASSYNLAGGQFF. CDR3 DNA sequence: TGTGCCAGCAGTTACAACCTAGCGGGAGGGCAGTTCTTC.